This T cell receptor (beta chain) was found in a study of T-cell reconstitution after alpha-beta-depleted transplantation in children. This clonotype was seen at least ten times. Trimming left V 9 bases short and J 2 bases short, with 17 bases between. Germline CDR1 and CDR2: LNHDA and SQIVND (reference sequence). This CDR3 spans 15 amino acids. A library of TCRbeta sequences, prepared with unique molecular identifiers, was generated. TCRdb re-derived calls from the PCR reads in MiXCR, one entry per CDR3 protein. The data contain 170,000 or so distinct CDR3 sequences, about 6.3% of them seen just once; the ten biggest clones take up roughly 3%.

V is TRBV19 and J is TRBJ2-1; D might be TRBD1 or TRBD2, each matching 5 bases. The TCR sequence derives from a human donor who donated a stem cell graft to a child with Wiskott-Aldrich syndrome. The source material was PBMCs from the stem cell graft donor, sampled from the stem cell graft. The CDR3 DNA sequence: TGTGCCAGCACATCGAGGGACGGGACCTACAATGAGCAGTTCTTC. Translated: CASTSRDGTYNEQFF.